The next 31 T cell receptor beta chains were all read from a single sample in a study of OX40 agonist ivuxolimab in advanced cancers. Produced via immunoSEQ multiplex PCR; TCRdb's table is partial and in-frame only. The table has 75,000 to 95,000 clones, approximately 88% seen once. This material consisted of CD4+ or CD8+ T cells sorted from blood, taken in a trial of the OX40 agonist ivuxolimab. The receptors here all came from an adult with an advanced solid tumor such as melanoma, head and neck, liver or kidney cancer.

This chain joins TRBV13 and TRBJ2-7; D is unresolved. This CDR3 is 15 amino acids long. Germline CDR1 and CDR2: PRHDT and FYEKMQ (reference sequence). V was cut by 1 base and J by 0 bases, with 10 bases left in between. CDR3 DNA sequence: TGTGCCAGCAGCTTAGAGGGCCCGAGCTCCTACGAGCAGTACTTC. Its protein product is CASSLEGPSSYEQYF.

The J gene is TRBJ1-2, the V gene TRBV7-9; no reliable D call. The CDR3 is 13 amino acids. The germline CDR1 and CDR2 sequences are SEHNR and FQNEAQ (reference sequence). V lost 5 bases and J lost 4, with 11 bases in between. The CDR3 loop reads CASSPDGIYGYTF. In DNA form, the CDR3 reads TGTGCCAGCAGCCCCGACGGAATCTATGGCTACACCTTC.

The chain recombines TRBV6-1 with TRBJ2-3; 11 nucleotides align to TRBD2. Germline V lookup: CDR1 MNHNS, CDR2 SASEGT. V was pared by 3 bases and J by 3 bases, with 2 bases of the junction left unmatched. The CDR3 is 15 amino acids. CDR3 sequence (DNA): TGTGCCAGCAGTGATCCTAGCGGGAGGACAGATACGCAGTATTTT. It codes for CASSDPSGRTDTQYF.

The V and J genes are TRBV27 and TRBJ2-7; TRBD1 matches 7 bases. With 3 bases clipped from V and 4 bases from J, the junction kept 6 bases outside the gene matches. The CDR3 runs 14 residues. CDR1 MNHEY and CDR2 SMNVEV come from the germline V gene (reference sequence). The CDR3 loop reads CASSFATGRYEQYF. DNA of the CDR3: TGTGCCAGCAGTTTTGCGACAGGGCGGTACGAGCAGTACTTC.

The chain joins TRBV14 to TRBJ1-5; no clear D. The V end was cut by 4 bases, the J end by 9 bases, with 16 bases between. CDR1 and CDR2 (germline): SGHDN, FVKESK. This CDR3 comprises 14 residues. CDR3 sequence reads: CASSPWSGVWPQHF. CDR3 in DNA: TGTGCCAGCAGCCCATGGTCCGGGGTGTGGCCCCAGCATTTT.

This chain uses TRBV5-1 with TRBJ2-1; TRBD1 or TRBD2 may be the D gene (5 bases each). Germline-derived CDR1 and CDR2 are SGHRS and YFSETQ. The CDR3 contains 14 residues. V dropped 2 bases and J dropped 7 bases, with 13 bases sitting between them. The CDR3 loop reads CASSFGAWDNEQFF. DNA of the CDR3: TGCGCCAGCAGCTTCGGGGCGTGGGATAATGAGCAGTTCTTC.

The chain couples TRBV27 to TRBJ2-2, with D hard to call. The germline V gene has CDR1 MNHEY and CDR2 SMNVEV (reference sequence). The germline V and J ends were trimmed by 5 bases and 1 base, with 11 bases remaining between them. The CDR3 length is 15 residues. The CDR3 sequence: CASSPPNLNTGELFF. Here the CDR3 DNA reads TGTGCCAGCAGTCCCCCCAACCTGAACACCGGGGAGCTGTTTTTT.

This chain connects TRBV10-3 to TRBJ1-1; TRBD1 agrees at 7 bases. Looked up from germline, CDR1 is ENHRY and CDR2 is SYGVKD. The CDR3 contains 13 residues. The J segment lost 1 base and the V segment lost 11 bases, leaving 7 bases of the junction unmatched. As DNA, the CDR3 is TGTGCCGTCGGGAGGGGGCCGAACACTGAAGCTTTCTTT. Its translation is CAVGRGPNTEAFF.

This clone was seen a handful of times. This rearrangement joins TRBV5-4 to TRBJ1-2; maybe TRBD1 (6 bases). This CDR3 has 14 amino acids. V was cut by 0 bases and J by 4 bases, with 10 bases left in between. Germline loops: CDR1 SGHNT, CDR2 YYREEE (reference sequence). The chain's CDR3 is CASSLDGGAYGYTF. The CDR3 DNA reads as TGTGCCAGCAGCTTGGACGGGGGGGCCTATGGCTACACCTTC.

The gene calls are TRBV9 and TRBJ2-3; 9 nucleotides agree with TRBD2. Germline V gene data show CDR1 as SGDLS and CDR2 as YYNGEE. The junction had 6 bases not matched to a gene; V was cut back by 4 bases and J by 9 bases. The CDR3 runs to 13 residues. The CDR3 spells CASSPQGTSTQYF. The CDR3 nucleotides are TGTGCCAGCAGCCCCCAAGGGACTAGCACGCAGTATTTT.

CDR3 protein: CASSLWDGYTF. The CDR3 DNA reads TGTGCCAGCAGCTTATGGGATGGCTACACCTTC. This chain joins TRBV7-9 and TRBJ1-2; D is unclear. In germline, CDR1 is SEHNR, CDR2 FQNEAQ (reference sequence). The CDR3 totals 11 residues. V was clipped by 2 bases and J by 6 bases, with 4 bases between them.

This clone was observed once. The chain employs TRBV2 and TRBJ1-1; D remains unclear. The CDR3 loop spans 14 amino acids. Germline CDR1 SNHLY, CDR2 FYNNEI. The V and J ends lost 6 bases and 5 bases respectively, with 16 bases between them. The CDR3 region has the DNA TGTGCCAGCAGGAAGCTGGCGACCCCGACTGAAGCTTTCTTT. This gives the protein CASRKLATPTEAFF. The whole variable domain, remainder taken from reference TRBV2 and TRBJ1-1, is EPEVTQTPSHQVTQMGQEVILRCVPISNHLYFYWYRQILGQKVEFLVSFYNNEISEKSEIFDDQFSVERPDGSNFTLKIRSTKLEDSAMYFCASRKLATPTEAFFGQGTRLTVV.

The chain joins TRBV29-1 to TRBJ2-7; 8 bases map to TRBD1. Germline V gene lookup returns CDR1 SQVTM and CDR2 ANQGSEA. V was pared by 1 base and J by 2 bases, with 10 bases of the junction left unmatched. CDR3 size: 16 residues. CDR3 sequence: CSVEGSPGGETYEQYF. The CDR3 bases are TGCAGCGTTGAAGGGTCTCCAGGGGGCGAAACCTACGAGCAGTACTTC.

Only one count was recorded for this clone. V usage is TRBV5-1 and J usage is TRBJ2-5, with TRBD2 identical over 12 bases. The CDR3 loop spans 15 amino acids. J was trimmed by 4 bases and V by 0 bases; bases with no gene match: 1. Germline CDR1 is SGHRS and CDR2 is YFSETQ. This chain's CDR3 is CASSLGLAGVETQYF. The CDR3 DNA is TGCGCCAGCAGCTTGGGACTAGCGGGAGTAGAGACCCAGTACTTC.

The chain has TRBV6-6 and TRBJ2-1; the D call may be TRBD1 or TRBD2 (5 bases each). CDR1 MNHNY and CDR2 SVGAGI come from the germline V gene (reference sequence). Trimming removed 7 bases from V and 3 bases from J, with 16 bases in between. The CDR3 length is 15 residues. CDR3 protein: CASNRDPRNYNEQFF. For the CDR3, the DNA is TGTGCCAGCAACCGGGACCCTAGGAACTACAATGAGCAGTTCTTC.

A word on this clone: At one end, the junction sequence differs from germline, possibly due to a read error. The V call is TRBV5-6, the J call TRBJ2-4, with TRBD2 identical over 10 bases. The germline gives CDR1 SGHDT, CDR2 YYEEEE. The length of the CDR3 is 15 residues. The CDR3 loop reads CASSGSGGARNIQYF. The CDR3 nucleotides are TGTGCCAGCAGCGGAAGCGGGGGGGCCAGAAACATTCAGTACTTC.

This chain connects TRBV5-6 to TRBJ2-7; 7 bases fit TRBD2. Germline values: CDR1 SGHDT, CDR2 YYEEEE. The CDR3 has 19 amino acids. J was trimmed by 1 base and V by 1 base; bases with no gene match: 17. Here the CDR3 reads CASSLSVGIGGDWSYEQYF. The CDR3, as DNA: TGTGCCAGCAGCTTGTCCGTTGGCATTGGGGGGGATTGGTCCTACGAGCAGTACTTC. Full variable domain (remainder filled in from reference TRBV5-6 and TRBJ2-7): DAGVTQSPTHLIKTRGQQVTLRCSPKSGHDTVSWYQQALGQGPQFIFQYYEEEERQRGNFPDRFSGHQFPNYSSELNVNALLLGDSALYLCASSLSVGIGGDWSYEQYFGPGTRLTVT.

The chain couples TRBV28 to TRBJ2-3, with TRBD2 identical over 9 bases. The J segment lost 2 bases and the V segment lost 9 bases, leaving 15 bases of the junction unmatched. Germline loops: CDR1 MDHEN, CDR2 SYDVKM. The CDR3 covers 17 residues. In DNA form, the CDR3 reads TGTGCCAGTAGTCCCCCGCTAGCGGGGTTAATCACAGATACGCAGTATTTT. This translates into CASSPPLAGLITDTQYF.

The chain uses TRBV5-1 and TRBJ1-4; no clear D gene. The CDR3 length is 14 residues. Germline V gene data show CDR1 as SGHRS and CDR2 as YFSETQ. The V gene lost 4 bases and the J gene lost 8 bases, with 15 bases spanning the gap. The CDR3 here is CASSPNWNTEKLFF. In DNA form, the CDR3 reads TGCGCCAGCAGCCCTAATTGGAACACCGAAAAACTGTTTTTT.

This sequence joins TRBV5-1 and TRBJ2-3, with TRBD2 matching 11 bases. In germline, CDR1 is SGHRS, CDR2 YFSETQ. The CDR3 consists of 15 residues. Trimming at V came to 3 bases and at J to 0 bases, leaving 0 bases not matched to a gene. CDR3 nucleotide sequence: TGCGCCAGCAGCTCTAGCGGGAGGAGCACAGATACGCAGTATTTT. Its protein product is CASSSSGRSTDTQYF.

CDR3 loop: CASSLIRPQGYTF. As DNA, the CDR3 is TGTGCCAGTTCCTTGATCCGGCCCCAGGGCTACACCTTC. The V call is TRBV19, the J call TRBJ1-2; unclear D gene. The V gene's germline CDR1 is LNHDA and CDR2 SQIVND (reference sequence). Deletions cut 8 bases from V and 8 bases from J, with 18 bases between. This CDR3 spans 13 amino acids.

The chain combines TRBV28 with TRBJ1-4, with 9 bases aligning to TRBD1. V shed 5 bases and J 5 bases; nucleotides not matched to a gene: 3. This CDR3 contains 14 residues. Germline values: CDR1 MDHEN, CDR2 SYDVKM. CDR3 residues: CASSRDRVNEKLFF. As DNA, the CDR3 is TGTGCCAGCAGTCGGGACAGGGTAAATGAAAAACTGTTTTTT.

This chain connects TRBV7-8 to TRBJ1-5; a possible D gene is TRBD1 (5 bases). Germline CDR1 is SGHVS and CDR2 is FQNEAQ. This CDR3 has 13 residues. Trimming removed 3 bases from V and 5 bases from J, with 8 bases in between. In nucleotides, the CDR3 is TGTGCCAGCAGCTTTGACAGAGATCAGCCCCAGCATTTT. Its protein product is CASSFDRDQPQHF.

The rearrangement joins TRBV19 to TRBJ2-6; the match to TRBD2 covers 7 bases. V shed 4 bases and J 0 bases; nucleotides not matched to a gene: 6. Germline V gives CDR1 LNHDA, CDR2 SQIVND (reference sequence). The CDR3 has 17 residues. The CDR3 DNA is TGTGCCAGTAGTAGAGGGACTATCACCTCTGGGGCCAACGTCCTGACTTTC. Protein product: CASSRGTITSGANVLTF.

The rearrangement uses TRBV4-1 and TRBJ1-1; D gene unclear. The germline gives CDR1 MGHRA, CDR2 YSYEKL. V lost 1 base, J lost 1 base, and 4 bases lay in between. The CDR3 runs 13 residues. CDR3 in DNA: TGCGCCAGCAGCCAAGTCGGGAACACTGAAGCTTTCTTT. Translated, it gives CASSQVGNTEAFF.

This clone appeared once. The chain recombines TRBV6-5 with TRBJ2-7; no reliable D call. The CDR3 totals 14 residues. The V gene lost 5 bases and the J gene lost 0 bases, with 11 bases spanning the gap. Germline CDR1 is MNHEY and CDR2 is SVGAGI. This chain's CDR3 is CASSRTASSYEQYF. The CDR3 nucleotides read TGTGCCAGCAGTAGGACCGCAAGCTCCTACGAGCAGTACTTC.

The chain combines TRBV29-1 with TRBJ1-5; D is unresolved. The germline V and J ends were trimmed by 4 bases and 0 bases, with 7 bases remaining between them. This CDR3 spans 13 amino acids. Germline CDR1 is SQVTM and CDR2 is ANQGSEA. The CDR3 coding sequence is TGCAGCGTTGCGAAAGGTAGCAATCAGCCCCAGCATTTT. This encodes CSVAKGSNQPQHF.

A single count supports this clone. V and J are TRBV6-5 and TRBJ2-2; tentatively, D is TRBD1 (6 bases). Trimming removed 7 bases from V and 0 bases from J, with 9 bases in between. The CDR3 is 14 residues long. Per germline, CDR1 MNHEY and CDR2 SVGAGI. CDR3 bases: TGTGCCAGCACCGGGACACCGAACACCGGGGAGCTGTTTTTT. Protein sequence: CASTGTPNTGELFF.

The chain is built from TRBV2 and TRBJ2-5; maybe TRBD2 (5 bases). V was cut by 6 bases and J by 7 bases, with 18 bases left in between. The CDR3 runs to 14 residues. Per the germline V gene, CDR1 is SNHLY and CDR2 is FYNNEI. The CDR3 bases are TGTGCCAGCAGCTCCGGACGGAGGAGCGGGACCCAGTACTTC. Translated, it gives CASSSGRRSGTQYF.

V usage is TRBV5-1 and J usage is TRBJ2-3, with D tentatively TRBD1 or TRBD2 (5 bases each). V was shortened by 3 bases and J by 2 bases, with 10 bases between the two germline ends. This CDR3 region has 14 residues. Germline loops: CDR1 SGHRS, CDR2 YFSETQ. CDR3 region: CASSSGPNTDTQYF. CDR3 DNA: TGCGCCAGCAGCTCGGGACCCAACACAGATACGCAGTATTTT.

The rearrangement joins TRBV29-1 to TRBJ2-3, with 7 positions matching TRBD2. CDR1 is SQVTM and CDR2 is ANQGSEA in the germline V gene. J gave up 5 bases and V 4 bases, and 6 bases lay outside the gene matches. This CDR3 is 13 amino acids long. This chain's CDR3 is CSVGVREGDTQYF. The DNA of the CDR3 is TGCAGCGTTGGTGTCAGGGAGGGAGATACGCAGTATTTT.